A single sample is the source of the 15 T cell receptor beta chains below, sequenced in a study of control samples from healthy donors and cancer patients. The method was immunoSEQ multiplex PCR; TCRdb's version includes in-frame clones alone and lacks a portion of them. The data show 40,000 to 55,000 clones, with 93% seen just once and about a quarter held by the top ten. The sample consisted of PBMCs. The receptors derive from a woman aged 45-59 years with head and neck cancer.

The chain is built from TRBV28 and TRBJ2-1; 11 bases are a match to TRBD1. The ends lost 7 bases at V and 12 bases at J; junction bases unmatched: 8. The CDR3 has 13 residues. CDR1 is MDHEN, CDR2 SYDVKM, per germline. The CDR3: CASIRTGGPTQFF. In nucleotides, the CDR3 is TGTGCCAGCATTCGGACAGGGGGCCCGACGCAGTTCTTC. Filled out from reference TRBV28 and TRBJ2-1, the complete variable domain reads DVKVTQSSRYLVKRTGEKVFLECVQDMDHENMFWYRQDPGLGLRLIYFSYDVKMKEKGDIPEGYSVSREKKERFSLILESASTNQTSMYLCASIRTGGPTQFFGPGTRLTVL.

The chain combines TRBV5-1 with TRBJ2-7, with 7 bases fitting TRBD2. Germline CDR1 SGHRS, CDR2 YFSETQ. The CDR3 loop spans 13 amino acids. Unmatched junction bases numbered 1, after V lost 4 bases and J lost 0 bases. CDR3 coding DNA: TGCGCCAGCAGCCGGGACTACTCCTACGAGCAGTACTTC. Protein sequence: CASSRDYSYEQYF.

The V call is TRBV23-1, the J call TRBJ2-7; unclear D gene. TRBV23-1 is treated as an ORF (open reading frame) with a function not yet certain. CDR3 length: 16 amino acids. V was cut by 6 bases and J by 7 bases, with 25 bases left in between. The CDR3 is CASRVPVGCPMGEQYF. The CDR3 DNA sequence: TGCGCCAGCAGAGTCCCGGTGGGGTGCCCAATGGGGGAGCAGTACTTC.

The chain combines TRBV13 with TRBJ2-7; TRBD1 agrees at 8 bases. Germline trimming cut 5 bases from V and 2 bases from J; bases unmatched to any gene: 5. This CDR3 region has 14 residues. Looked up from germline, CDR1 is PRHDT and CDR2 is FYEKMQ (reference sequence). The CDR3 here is CASSPGGLTYEQYF. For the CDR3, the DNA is TGTGCCAGCAGCCCAGGGGGCCTCACCTACGAGCAGTACTTC.

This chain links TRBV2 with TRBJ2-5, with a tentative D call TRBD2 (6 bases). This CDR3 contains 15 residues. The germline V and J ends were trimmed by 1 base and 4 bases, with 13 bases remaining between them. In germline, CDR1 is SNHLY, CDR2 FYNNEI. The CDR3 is CASSEGATRVETQYF. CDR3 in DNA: TGTGCCAGCAGTGAAGGTGCGACTAGAGTAGAGACCCAGTACTTC. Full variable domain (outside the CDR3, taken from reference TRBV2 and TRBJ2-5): EPEVTQTPSHQVTQMGQEVILRCVPISNHLYFYWYRQILGQKVEFLVSFYNNEISEKSEIFDDQFSVERPDGSNFTLKIRSTKLEDSAMYFCASSEGATRVETQYFGPGTRLLVL.

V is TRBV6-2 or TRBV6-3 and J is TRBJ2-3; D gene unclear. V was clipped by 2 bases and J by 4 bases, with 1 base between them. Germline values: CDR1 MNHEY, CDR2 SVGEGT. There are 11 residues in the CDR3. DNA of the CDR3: TGTGCCAGCAGTTACCCAGATACGCAGTATTTT. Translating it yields CASSYPDTQYF.

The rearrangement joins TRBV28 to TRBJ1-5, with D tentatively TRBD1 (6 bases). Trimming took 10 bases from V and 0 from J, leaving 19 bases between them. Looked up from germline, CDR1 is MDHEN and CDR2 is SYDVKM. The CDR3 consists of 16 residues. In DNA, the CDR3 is TGTGCCACCTCACCGGACAGTCTGTATAGCAATCAGCCCCAGCATTTT. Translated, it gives CATSPDSLYSNQPQHF.

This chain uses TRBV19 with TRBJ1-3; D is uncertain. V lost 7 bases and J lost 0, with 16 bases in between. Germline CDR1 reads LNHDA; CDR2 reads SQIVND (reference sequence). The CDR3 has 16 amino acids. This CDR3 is CASTPLGYLSGNTIYF. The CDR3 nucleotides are TGTGCCAGTACTCCCCTTGGGTATCTCTCTGGAAACACCATATATTTT.

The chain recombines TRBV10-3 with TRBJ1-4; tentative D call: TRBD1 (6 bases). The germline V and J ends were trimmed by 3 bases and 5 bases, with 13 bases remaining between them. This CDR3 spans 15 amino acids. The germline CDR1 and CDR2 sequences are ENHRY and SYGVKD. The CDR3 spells CAISDGGGQNEKLFF. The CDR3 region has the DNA TGTGCCATCAGTGATGGCGGGGGACAAAATGAAAAACTGTTTTTT.

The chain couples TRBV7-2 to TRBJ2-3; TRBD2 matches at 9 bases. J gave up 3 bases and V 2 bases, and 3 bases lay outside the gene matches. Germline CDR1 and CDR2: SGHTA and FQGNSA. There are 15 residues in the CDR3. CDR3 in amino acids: CASSLMRGGTDTQYF. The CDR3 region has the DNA TGTGCCAGCAGCTTAATGCGGGGGGGAACAGATACGCAGTATTTT.

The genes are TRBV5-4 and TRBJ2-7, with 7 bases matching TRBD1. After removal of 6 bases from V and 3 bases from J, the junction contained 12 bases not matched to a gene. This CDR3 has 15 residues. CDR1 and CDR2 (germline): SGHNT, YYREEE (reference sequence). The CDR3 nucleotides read TGTGCCAGCACCCTGGAGCCGGGACAGCTCTACGAGCAGTACTTC. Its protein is CASTLEPGQLYEQYF.

The CDR3 DNA is TGTGCCAGCAGACTCTTTTCCTACAATGAGCAGTTCTTC. Its protein product is CASRLFSYNEQFF. The chain couples TRBV6-5 to TRBJ2-1; D not certain. Trimming removed 6 bases from V and 1 base from J, with 7 bases in between. Germline CDR1 reads MNHEY; CDR2 reads SVGAGI. This CDR3 is built from 13 residues.

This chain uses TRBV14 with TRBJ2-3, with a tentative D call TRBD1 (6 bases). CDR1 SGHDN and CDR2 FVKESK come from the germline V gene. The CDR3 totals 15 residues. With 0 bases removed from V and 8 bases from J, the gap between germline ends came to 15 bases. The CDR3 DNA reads TGTGCCAGCAGCCAAGATCGGGTTAGGGGGAGTACGCAGTATTTT. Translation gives CASSQDRVRGSTQYF.

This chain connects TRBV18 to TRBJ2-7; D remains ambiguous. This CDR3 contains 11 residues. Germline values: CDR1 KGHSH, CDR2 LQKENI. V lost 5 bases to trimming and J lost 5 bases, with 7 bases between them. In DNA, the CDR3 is TGTGCCAGCTCATCCGACGACGAGCAGTACTTC. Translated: CASSSDDEQYF.

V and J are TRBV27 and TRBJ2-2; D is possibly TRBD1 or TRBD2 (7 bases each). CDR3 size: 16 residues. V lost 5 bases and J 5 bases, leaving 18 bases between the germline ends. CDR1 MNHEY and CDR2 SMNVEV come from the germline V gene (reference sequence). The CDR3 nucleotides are TGTGCCAGCAGTGGGGTTGGGCAGGGGGGGACCGGGGAGCTGTTTTTT. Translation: CASSGVGQGGTGELFF.